The T cell receptor (beta chain) described here comes from a study of low-dose radiotherapy and immunotherapy resistance in tumors. Overall study context: Patients were given intravenous nivolumab 240 mg every two weeks plus ipilimumab 1 mg/kg every six weeks. Daily oral aspirin at 300 mg began on cycle 1 day 1 and lasted four cycles.

Priming of first-strand cDNA relied on TRAV- and TRBV-specific primers (covering alpha and beta chains). Amplification of TCRs used a constant-region primer and V-primer adapter for about 18 PCR cycles. Researchers amplified the isolated mRNA using in vitro transcription. TCRdb processed the reads anew with MiXCR; each CDR3 protein has one entry. In the table there are approximately 30,000 distinct CDR3 sequences, 45% to 55% of which are singletons. The germline V gene has CDR1 MNHEY and CDR2 SVGEGT. This CDR3 spans 16 amino acids. V lost 5 bases, J lost 4 bases, and 10 bases stayed unmatched. Time point described: after trial treatment. Treatment denoted: LDRT plus nivolumab, ipilimumab, low-dose cyclophosphamide and aspirin (RACIN trial). Advanced solid tumors lacking tumor-infiltrating lymphocytes characterized eligible patients.

The sequence was obtained from a male donor with gallbladder cancer. This sequence joins TRBV6-2 or TRBV6-3 and TRBJ2-3; 9 nucleotides line up with TRBD2. The specimen comprised PBMCs, sampled after low-dose radiotherapy plus immunotherapy. In DNA, the CDR3 is TGTGCCAGCAGTGAAATGGTTAGCGGGAGCGCAGATACGCAGTATTTT. It yields the protein CASSEMVSGSADTQYF.